This T cell receptor beta chain emerged from a study of T-cell reconstitution after alpha-beta-depleted transplantation in children (dated by TCRdb to 2016 to 2017). For context, the study as a whole: The study quantitatively tracked T-cell immune reconstitution after TCRalphabeta/CD19-depleted allogeneic hematopoietic cell transplantation in children using TCR repertoire profiling. Broad study findings and their caveats: The apparently early recovery of alphabetaT-cell counts about two months after transplant reportedly depended on only several hundred rapidly expanded clones that came from non-depleted graft cells. In some patients, the high TCRbeta diversity seen at day 60 was put down to recipient T cells and intrathymic progenitors that had survived conditioning. Over the following months the frequencies of hyperexpanded clones went down, and after one year T-cell counts and TCRbeta diversity were mostly credited to newly produced T cells.

The sample holds many counts of this clonotype. It lacks a known antigen. The record has no base qualities; no much larger clone is one base away. Including the terminal cysteine and phenylalanine, the CDR3 comprises 12 residues. The DNA shown is the 36-base CDR3, in frame from base 1. The V and J ends are trimmed by 7 bases and 6 bases, leaving 10 bases between them. According to the germline V gene, CDR1 reads SGHAT and CDR2 reads FQNNGV. Libraries came from PCR. The instrument given in TCRdb is Illumina HiSeq 2500. To normalize quantification of the TCRbeta repertoire, the TCR libraries were built with molecular barcoding that relied on unique molecular identifiers. Clones were called with MiXCR by TCRdb after fastp trimmed the public reads at Q25, and only in-frame beta chains were retained. Each CDR3 protein gets just one entry, which takes the most common genes and DNA from the rows behind it. The sample has hundreds of thousands of distinct CDR3 sequences on record, around 12% of them singletons. Around 0.8% of the sample is held by the ten biggest clonotypes.

Per the publication, the treatment or condition label means: allogeneic hematopoietic cell transplantation with graft depleted of TCRalphabeta T cells and CD19 B cells. The transplant recipients were children given TCRalphabeta/CD19-depleted allogeneic hematopoietic cell grafts. The rearranged segments are TRBV11-2 and TRBJ2-1; D gene: possibly TRBD2, on 5 matching bases. This TCR came from a girl aged 2 to 10 with congenital amegakaryocytic thrombocytopenia, due to receive a stem cell transplant. The sequences come from PBMCs, collected before TCRalphabeta/CD19-depleted stem cell transplant. The CDR3 protein is CASTRTRNEQFF. The DNA is as follows: TGTGCCAGCACCCGGACTCGCAATGAGCAGTTCTTC.